These 4 T cell receptor beta chains were all obtained from the same sample, sequenced in a study of regulatory T cells in long-lasting Graves disease. Sample time point: newly diagnosed GD, antithyroid drugs for less than 3 months. TCR sequences were obtained from RNA taken from PBMCs. According to the study, TCR beta libraries were built with iRepertoire HTBI primers and CDR3-region Arm-PCR. TCRdb called the multiplex PCR reads again in MiXCR, with one record for every CDR3 protein. The sample consists of 350,000 to 450,000 distinct CDR3 sequences, 15% of them appearing once. This same sample was also part of a study on T cells in Graves' hyperthyroidism and ophthalmopathy.

The sample in question was peripheral blood mononuclear cells (PBMCs), obtained at new diagnosis, from a patient treated with antithyroid drugs. The source of these receptors is a woman aged 25-40 years with Graves disease.

A remark on this clonotype: A much larger clone is a single base away; this may be a read error. The genes are TRBV30 and TRBJ2-3, with 10 bases matching TRBD2. The CDR3 is made up of 18 amino acids. CDR1 and CDR2 from the germline V gene are GTSNPN and SVGIG (reference sequence). With V trimmed by 0 bases and J by 3 bases, 12 bases remained unmatched. In nucleotides, the CDR3 is TGTGCCTGGAGTGTAAGCCCAGCGGGAGGGCCGGGAACAGATACGCAGTATTTT. This encodes CAWSVSPAGGPGTDTQYF. Looking up the rest from reference TRBV30 and TRBJ2-3 gives the full variable domain: SQTIHQWPATLVQPVGSPLSLECTVEGTSNPNLYWYRQAAGRGLQLLFYSVGIGQISSEVPQNLSASRPQDRQFILSSKKLLLSDSGFYLCAWSVSPAGGPGTDTQYFGPGTRLTVL.

This clonotype was counted between two and nine times. A junction end diverges from the germline sequence, so it may reflect a read error. J is TRBJ2-3 and V is TRBV5-6, with 9 bases aligning to TRBD2. The CDR3 runs 18 residues. Germline values: CDR1 SGHDT, CDR2 YYEEEE. DNA of the CDR3: TGTGCCAGCAGCCTCGACCTGCTAGCGGGATTCAGCACAGATGCGCAGTATTTT. Protein: CASSLDLLAGFSTDAQYF.

Only a few counts were recorded for this clonotype. The chain is built from TRBV5-1 and TRBJ2-5; perhaps D is TRBD1 or TRBD2 (6 bases each). CDR1 SGHRS and CDR2 YFSETQ come from the germline V gene. The germline V and J ends were trimmed by 5 bases and 2 bases, with 13 bases remaining between them. The CDR3 sequence is 14 residues long. CDR3 sequence reads: CASRGGGTQETQYF. Written as DNA, the CDR3 is TGCGCCAGCAGGGGGGGCGGCACACAAGAGACCCAGTACTTC.

The chain links TRBV10-1 to TRBJ2-2, with 10 bases that match TRBD2. In germline, CDR1 is WNHNN, CDR2 SYGVQD (reference sequence). The CDR3 consists of 17 residues. V gave up 5 bases and J gave up 4 bases; unmatched junction bases: 10. CDR3 DNA sequence: TGCGCCAGCAGTCCTAGCGGGAGTTTTCGTGTCACCGGGGAGCTGTTTTTT. It translates to CASSPSGSFRVTGELFF.